Reported below is one T cell receptor (beta chain). What it recognizes is unknown. Profiled with immunoSEQ multiplex PCR; TCRdb holds only in-frame clones, not every one. The sample records approximately 70,000 clones, 80% to 85% being singletons. The sample belongs to a study of PD-L1 blockade in urothelial cancer. Turning to the study itself: Specimens of blood held a median count of approximately 150,000 T cells.

Study-wide results and limits: Below-median pretreatment blood TCR clonality was a predictor of better survival.

Time point given: pretreatment peripheral blood. V was pared by 2 bases and J by 4 bases, with 11 bases of the junction left unmatched. The CDR3 contains 18 residues. CDR1 and CDR2 from the germline V gene are LGHNA and YNFKEQ. This sequence joins TRBV4-2 and TRBJ1-5; 10 nucleotides align to TRBD1. The sequencing used PBMCs, collected around atezolizumab (anti-PD-L1) treatment. The sequence derives from an older woman with urothelial cancer. CDR3 coding DNA: TGTGCCAGCAGCCAAATCAAAGACGGACAGGGGGGAAATCAGCCCCAGCATTTT. Translated: CASSQIKDGQGGNQPQHF.